This is a list of T cell receptor beta chains from one sample in a study of shared clonotypes between healthy human individuals. Generated by immunoSEQ multiplex PCR, the TCRdb table keeps only in-frame clones and is missing some. Among about 1.9 million clones listed, 80% to 95% were seen once. The sample taken for sequencing was naive CD8+ T cells from PBMCs. These receptors were taken from a young man in good health. Some clones in this sample may be carry-over from other donors' samples. Both conserved end residues are part of each CDR3. Fields, in order: J gene, clone size, V gene, D gene, CDR3 DNA, CDR3 protein. A D gene is named only where the DNA matches it firmly. Clone size is not always given. Where it is, it says once, few, many or a class for expanded clones.

J gene: TRBJ1-1; clone size: NA; V gene: TRBV27; D gene: NA; CDR3 DNA: TGTGCCAGCAGTCCCCGGGAGTGGCGGATCAGCACTGAAGCTTTCTTT; CDR3 protein: CASSPREWRISTEAFF
J gene: TRBJ1-2; clone size: NA; V gene: TRBV25-1; D gene: TRBD1; CDR3 DNA: TGTGCCAGCAGTGATTACTACCGGGACAGCTATGGCTACACCTTC; CDR3 protein: CASSDYYRDSYGYTF
J gene: TRBJ1-2; clone size: NA; V gene: TRBV27; D gene: TRBD1; CDR3 DNA: TGTGCCAGCAAGGGGACAGGGACATCTAACTATGGCTACACCTTC; CDR3 protein: CASKGTGTSNYGYTF
J gene: TRBJ1-1; clone size: NA; V gene: TRBV7-9; D gene: NA; CDR3 DNA: TGTGCCAGCAGCACACTGAACACTGAAGCTTTCTTT; CDR3 protein: CASSTLNTEAFF
J gene: TRBJ2-7; clone size: NA; V gene: TRBV19; D gene: TRBD2; CDR3 DNA: TGTGCCAGTACCCTTAGCGGGAGCGGTGGCGAGCAGTACTTC; CDR3 protein: CASTLSGSGGEQYF
J gene: TRBJ1-1; clone size: few; V gene: TRBV10-1; D gene: NA; CDR3 DNA: TGCGCCAGCAGTGAGTCTGTTGAGAGGAACACTGAAGCTTTCTTT; CDR3 protein: CASSESVERNTEAFF
J gene: TRBJ1-1; clone size: NA; V gene: TRBV19; D gene: NA; CDR3 DNA: TGTGCCAGTAGTATTATGGCAGAGGGGACTGAAGCTTTCTTT; CDR3 protein: CASSIMAEGTEAFF
J gene: TRBJ2-1; clone size: NA; V gene: TRBV11-1; D gene: NA; CDR3 DNA: TGTGCCAGCAGCTTAGGGTCAGGGATTTACAATGAGCAGTTCTTC; CDR3 protein: CASSLGSGIYNEQFF
J gene: TRBJ2-1; clone size: NA; V gene: TRBV28; D gene: NA; CDR3 DNA: TGTGCCAGCAGTTTTATTTCCAATAAAGTTATCGCGGACCTCCCCCGGAATGAGCAGTTCTTC; CDR3 protein: CASSFISNKVIADLPRNEQFF
J gene: TRBJ2-4; clone size: NA; V gene: TRBV5-1; D gene: TRBD2; CDR3 DNA: TGCGCCAGCAGCTTGGAAGCTAGCGGGAGGGCCCAAAACATTCAGTACTTC; CDR3 protein: CASSLEASGRAQNIQYF
J gene: TRBJ2-7; clone size: NA; V gene: TRBV28; D gene: NA; CDR3 DNA: TGTGCCAGCAGTGTGGACAGCTCCTACGAGCAGTACTTC; CDR3 protein: CASSVDSSYEQYF
J gene: TRBJ2-7; clone size: NA; V gene: TRBV5-4; D gene: NA; CDR3 DNA: TGTGCCAGCAGTTTGTCGGGGGTCCACGAGCAGTACTTC; CDR3 protein: CASSLSGVHEQYF
J gene: TRBJ1-1; clone size: few; V gene: TRBV27; D gene: NA; CDR3 DNA: TGTGCCAGCAGTTTAGGGGCTAGGACTGAAGCTTTCTTT; CDR3 protein: CASSLGARTEAFF
J gene: TRBJ2-2; clone size: NA; V gene: TRBV7-9; D gene: TRBD2; CDR3 DNA: TGTGCCAGCAGCATGACTAGCGGGAAAAACACCGGGGAGCTGTTTTTT; CDR3 protein: CASSMTSGKNTGELFF
J gene: TRBJ1-4; clone size: NA; V gene: TRBV6-5; D gene: NA; CDR3 DNA: TGTGCCAGCAGTTACTCGGGGGCGCGGGGTGAAAAACTGTTTTTT; CDR3 protein: CASSYSGARGEKLFF
J gene: TRBJ1-2; clone size: NA; V gene: TRBV6-5; D gene: NA; CDR3 DNA: TGTGCCAGCATCCCCGCAGGCACTAACTATGGCTACACCTTC; CDR3 protein: CASIPAGTNYGYTF
J gene: TRBJ2-7; clone size: NA; V gene: TRBV27; D gene: TRBD1; CDR3 DNA: TGTGCCAGCAGATCGACAGGGCTTTCCTACGAGCAGTACTTC; CDR3 protein: CASRSTGLSYEQYF
J gene: TRBJ2-5; clone size: NA; V gene: TRBV28; D gene: NA; CDR3 DNA: TGTGCCAGCAGCCCAGACAGGTTCGAGGAGACCCAGTACTTC; CDR3 protein: CASSPDRFEETQYF
J gene: TRBJ1-1; clone size: NA; V gene: TRBV27; D gene: NA; CDR3 DNA: TGTGCCAGCAGTTTATCAGGGACACGCACTGAAGCTTTCTTT; CDR3 protein: CASSLSGTRTEAFF
J gene: TRBJ1-1; clone size: NA; V gene: TRBV2; D gene: NA; CDR3 DNA: TGTGCCAGCAGTCTTAGACAGCAAGCTTTCTTT; CDR3 protein: CASSLRQQAFF
J gene: TRBJ1-4; clone size: once; V gene: TRBV7-9; D gene: TRBD1; CDR3 DNA: TGTGCCAGCAGCCCACTGGAAGGGGGCAGGAGGGAAAAACTGTTTTTT; CDR3 protein: CASSPLEGGRREKLFF
J gene: TRBJ2-7; clone size: NA; V gene: TRBV15; D gene: NA; CDR3 DNA: TGTGCCACCAGCGACGGGAGTACCTACGAGCAGTACTTC; CDR3 protein: CATSDGSTYEQYF
J gene: TRBJ2-2; clone size: NA; V gene: TRBV6-6; D gene: NA; CDR3 DNA: TGTGCCAGCAGTGCTGACAGGCCCGCGAACACCGGGGAGCTGTTTTTT; CDR3 protein: CASSADRPANTGELFF
J gene: TRBJ1-1; clone size: NA; V gene: TRBV6-6; D gene: NA; CDR3 DNA: TGTGCCAGCAGTTACGAGGGCATGAACACTGAAGCTTTCTTT; CDR3 protein: CASSYEGMNTEAFF
J gene: TRBJ2-2; clone size: NA; V gene: TRBV27; D gene: NA; CDR3 DNA: TGTGCCAGCAGTTTATCTTACGGCACGAACACCGGGGAGCTGTTTTTT; CDR3 protein: CASSLSYGTNTGELFF
J gene: TRBJ1-1; clone size: NA; V gene: TRBV4-3; D gene: NA; CDR3 DNA: TGCGCCAGCAGCCAAGACTCGACAGGACCTAACACTGAAGCTTTCTTT; CDR3 protein: CASSQDSTGPNTEAFF
J gene: TRBJ2-5; clone size: NA; V gene: TRBV28; D gene: TRBD1; CDR3 DNA: TGTGCCAGCAGTTTTCCACCAGGGGGTTTCCAAGAGACCCAGTACTTC; CDR3 protein: CASSFPPGGFQETQYF
J gene: TRBJ1-3; clone size: NA; V gene: TRBV11-2; D gene: NA; CDR3 DNA: TGTGCCAGCACTTCGGGGATATATCCAGGCCCTGGAAACACCATATATTTT; CDR3 protein: CASTSGIYPGPGNTIYF
J gene: TRBJ2-7; clone size: NA; V gene: TRBV5-4; D gene: TRBD1; CDR3 DNA: TGTGCCAGCAGCTGGGGGCAAGGGGGCGACTACGAGCAGTACTTC; CDR3 protein: CASSWGQGGDYEQYF
J gene: TRBJ1-1; clone size: NA; V gene: TRBV28; D gene: NA; CDR3 DNA: TGTGCCAGCAGTTTACGTCTAAACACTGAAGCTTTCTTT; CDR3 protein: CASSLRLNTEAFF
J gene: TRBJ2-1; clone size: NA; V gene: TRBV9; D gene: NA; CDR3 DNA: TGTGCCAGCAGCGTAGCTCCGGACAGAACCTACAATGAGCAGTTCTTC; CDR3 protein: CASSVAPDRTYNEQFF
J gene: TRBJ2-1; clone size: NA; V gene: TRBV2; D gene: TRBD1; CDR3 DNA: TGTGCCAGCAGTGAGGACAGGGGACACTACAATGAGCAGTTCTTC; CDR3 protein: CASSEDRGHYNEQFF
J gene: TRBJ2-7; clone size: once; V gene: TRBV7-8; D gene: TRBD2; CDR3 DNA: TGTGCCAGCAGCTCTCGACTAGCGGGAGACTACGAGCAGTACTTC; CDR3 protein: CASSSRLAGDYEQYF
J gene: TRBJ2-7; clone size: NA; V gene: TRBV19; D gene: NA; CDR3 DNA: TGTGCCAGTAGTATGGGGGCCCCGGGGCGTTTTAGCTCCTACGAGCAGTACTTC; CDR3 protein: CASSMGAPGRFSSYEQYF
J gene: TRBJ1-1; clone size: NA; V gene: TRBV28; D gene: TRBD1; CDR3 DNA: TGTGCCAGCAGTCCAAGGACAGGAATGAACACTGAAGCTTTCTTT; CDR3 protein: CASSPRTGMNTEAFF
J gene: TRBJ2-1; clone size: NA; V gene: TRBV13; D gene: TRBD2; CDR3 DNA: TGTGCCAGCAGCTCGGGTAGCGGGATTTATGAGCAGTTCTTC; CDR3 protein: CASSSGSGIYEQFF
J gene: TRBJ1-2; clone size: NA; V gene: TRBV9; D gene: NA; CDR3 DNA: TGTGCCAGCAGCCGTCCCGGAGCGTATGGCTACACCTTC; CDR3 protein: CASSRPGAYGYTF
J gene: TRBJ2-5; clone size: NA; V gene: TRBV7-9; D gene: NA; CDR3 DNA: TGTGCCAGCAGCTTAGACTCCGGGGACGGGGAGACCCAGTACTTC; CDR3 protein: CASSLDSGDGETQYF
J gene: TRBJ2-2; clone size: NA; V gene: TRBV19; D gene: NA; CDR3 DNA: TGTGCCAGTATCAGGAATTCGATCACCGGGGAGCTGTTTTTT; CDR3 protein: CASIRNSITGELFF
J gene: TRBJ1-5; clone size: NA; V gene: TRBV11-2; D gene: NA; CDR3 DNA: TGTGCCAGCAGCTTAGGGGCAGGGAAAGGTTTGGATTTT; CDR3 protein: CASSLGAGKGLDF
J gene: TRBJ2-1; clone size: NA; V gene: TRBV7-9; D gene: NA; CDR3 DNA: TGTGCCAGCAGCTTACTCGGCAGCTACAATGAGCAGTTCTTC; CDR3 protein: CASSLLGSYNEQFF
J gene: TRBJ2-7; clone size: NA; V gene: TRBV29-1; D gene: NA; CDR3 DNA: TGCAGCGTCCTTGGACCGCCGTTAGGTGTGCGGTACGAGCAGTACTTC; CDR3 protein: CSVLGPPLGVRYEQYF
J gene: TRBJ2-1; clone size: NA; V gene: TRBV5-6; D gene: NA; CDR3 DNA: TGTGCCAGCAGCTTAAGCAATGAGCAGTTCTTC; CDR3 protein: CASSLSNEQFF
J gene: TRBJ2-7; clone size: NA; V gene: TRBV9; D gene: NA; CDR3 DNA: TGTGCCAGCAGTTCACGGGACACGATTCCTTACGAGCAGTACTTC; CDR3 protein: CASSSRDTIPYEQYF
J gene: TRBJ2-7; clone size: NA; V gene: TRBV6-6; D gene: TRBD2; CDR3 DNA: TGTGCCAGCAGTTATACCAACCTAGCGGGAGCCAGCGAGCAGTACTTC; CDR3 protein: CASSYTNLAGASEQYF